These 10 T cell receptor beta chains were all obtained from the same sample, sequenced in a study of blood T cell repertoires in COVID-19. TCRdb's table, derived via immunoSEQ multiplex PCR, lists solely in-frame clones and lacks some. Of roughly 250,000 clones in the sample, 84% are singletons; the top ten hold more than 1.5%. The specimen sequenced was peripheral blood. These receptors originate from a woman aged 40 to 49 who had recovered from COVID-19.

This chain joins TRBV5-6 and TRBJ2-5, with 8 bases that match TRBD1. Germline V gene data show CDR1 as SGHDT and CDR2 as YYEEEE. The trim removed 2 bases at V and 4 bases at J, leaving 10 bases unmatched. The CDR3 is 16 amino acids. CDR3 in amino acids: CASSFGRGRGLETQYF. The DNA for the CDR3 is TGTGCCAGCAGCTTCGGGCGAGGCAGGGGGCTAGAGACCCAGTACTTC.

DNA for the CDR3: TGTGCCAGCAGGGCGACGGACACTGGGGCCAACGTCCTGACTTTC. This gives the protein CASRATDTGANVLTF. The gene calls are TRBV7-9 and TRBJ2-6; possible D gene TRBD1, 5 bases. This CDR3 comprises 15 residues. Between the trimmed V and J ends, which lost 6 bases and 2 bases, there was a span of 11 bases. CDR1 is SEHNR, CDR2 FQNEAQ, per germline (reference sequence). Using reference TRBV7-9 and TRBJ2-6 for the parts outside the CDR3, the full variable domain is DTGVSQNPRHKITKRGQNVTFRCDPISEHNRLYWYRQTLGQGPEFLTYFQNEAQLEKSRLLSDRFSAERPKGSFSTLEIQRTEQGDSAMYLCASRATDTGANVLTFGAGSRLTVL.

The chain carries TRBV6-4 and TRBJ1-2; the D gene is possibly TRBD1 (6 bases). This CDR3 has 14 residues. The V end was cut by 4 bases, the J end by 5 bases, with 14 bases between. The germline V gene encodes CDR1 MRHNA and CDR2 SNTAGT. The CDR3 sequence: CASSAADSPYGYTF. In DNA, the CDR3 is TGTGCCAGCAGTGCCGCGGACAGCCCATATGGCTACACCTTC.

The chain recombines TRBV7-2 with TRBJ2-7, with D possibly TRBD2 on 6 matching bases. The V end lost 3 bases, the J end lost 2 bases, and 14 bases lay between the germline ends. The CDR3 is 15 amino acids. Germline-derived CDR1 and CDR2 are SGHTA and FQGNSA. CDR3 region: CASSLDGGGPYEQYF. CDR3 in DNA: TGTGCCAGCAGCTTGGACGGAGGAGGGCCCTACGAGCAGTACTTC. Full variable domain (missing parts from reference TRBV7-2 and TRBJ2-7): GAGVSQSPSNKVTEKGKDVELRCDPISGHTALYWYRQSLGQGLEFLIYFQGNSAPDKSGLPSDRFSAERTGGSVSTLTIQRTQQEDSAVYLCASSLDGGGPYEQYFGPGTRLTVT.

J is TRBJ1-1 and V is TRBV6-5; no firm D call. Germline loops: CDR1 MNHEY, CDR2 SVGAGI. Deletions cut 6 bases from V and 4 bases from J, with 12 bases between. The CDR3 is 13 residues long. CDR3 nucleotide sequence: TGTGCCAGCAGACACACAGTCGTCACTGAAGCTTTCTTT. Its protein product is CASRHTVVTEAFF.

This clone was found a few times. The CDR3 sequence is CASSPTGKSGNTIYF. The CDR3 nucleotides read TGCGCCAGCAGTCCAACAGGGAAATCTGGAAACACCATATATTTT. This chain links TRBV5-1 with TRBJ1-3; D possibly corresponds to TRBD1 (6 bases). Trimming pared 5 bases from V and 1 base from J, leaving 13 bases between. CDR1 is SGHRS and CDR2 is YFSETQ in the germline V gene. This CDR3 region has 15 residues.

CDR3 loop: CASAQGLLYGYTF. The CDR3 DNA sequence: TGTGCTAGTGCCCAGGGACTGCTCTATGGCTACACCTTC. The rearrangement uses TRBV12-5 and TRBJ1-2, with a weak D call TRBD1 (5 bases). The CDR3 is 13 residues long. CDR1 LGHNT and CDR2 FRNRAP come from the germline V gene. V lost 7 bases and J lost 4, with 13 bases in between.

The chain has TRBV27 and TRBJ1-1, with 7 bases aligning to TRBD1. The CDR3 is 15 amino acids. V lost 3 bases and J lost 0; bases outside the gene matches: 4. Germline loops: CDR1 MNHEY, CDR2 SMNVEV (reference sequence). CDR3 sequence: CASSFGTGVNTEAFF. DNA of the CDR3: TGTGCCAGCAGTTTCGGAACAGGGGTGAACACTGAAGCTTTCTTT.

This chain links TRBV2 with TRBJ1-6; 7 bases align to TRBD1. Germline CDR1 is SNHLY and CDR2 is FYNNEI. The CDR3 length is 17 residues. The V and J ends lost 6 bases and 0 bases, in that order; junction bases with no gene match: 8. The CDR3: CASRIRGPSSYNSPLHF. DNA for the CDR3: TGTGCCAGCAGAATTAGGGGGCCGAGCTCCTATAATTCACCCCTCCACTTT.

CDR3 loop: CASSLDRGGIEQYF. The DNA of the CDR3 is TGCGCCAGCAGCTTAGACAGGGGGGGAATCGAGCAGTACTTC. The J gene is TRBJ2-7, the V gene TRBV5-1; 9 bases line up with TRBD1. The CDR3 covers 14 residues. The germline gives CDR1 SGHRS, CDR2 YFSETQ. The J segment lost 6 bases and the V segment lost 2 bases, leaving 6 bases of the junction unmatched.